This T cell receptor (beta chain) emerged from a study of cytotoxic CD8 clonotypes in ibrutinib-treated CLL. The overall study: Median treatment time before response sampling was 12 months, range 6 to 36.

Broader study findings: Baseline levels were approached again at progression, after clonality had risen at ibrutinib response.

Clones were sequenced by immunoSEQ multiplex PCR, and TCRdb holds only the in-frame ones, with some missing. Of some 140,000 clones listed, 85% to 95% are singletons. A remark on this clone: Its antigen is currently unknown.

The starting material was PBMCs, obtained after 12 months of ibrutinib treatment. This TCR was recovered from a human donor with chronic lymphocytic leukemia.

The CDR3 sequence is CASSPRDGAYEQYF. CDR3 nucleotide sequence: TGTGCCAGCTCACCACGGGACGGAGCCTACGAGCAGTACTTC. The chain joins TRBV18 to TRBJ2-7; the D call may be TRBD1 or TRBD2 (5 bases each). Trimming removed 1 base from V and 2 bases from J, with 9 bases in between. The CDR3 covers 14 residues. Germline V gives CDR1 KGHSH, CDR2 LQKENI.